Below, 8 T cell receptor beta chains from the same sample are listed, as sequenced in a study of T cells after yellow fever vaccination. TCRdb reprocessed the 5' RACE reads via MiXCR and lists one record per CDR3 protein. Among 300,000 to 350,000 distinct CDR3 sequences listed, about 10% were seen once. Sequencing was performed on CD4+ T cells sorted from PBMCs, taken 45 days after the yellow fever booster vaccination. The source of these receptors is a man in his late teens or twenties who received the YFV17D yellow fever vaccine.

This clonotype was seen at least ten times. V and J are TRBV10-3 and TRBJ2-3, with D unresolved. Trimming pared 4 bases from V and 7 bases from J, leaving 6 bases between. The CDR3 totals 11 residues. Germline-derived CDR1 and CDR2 are ENHRY and SYGVKD. CDR3 in DNA: TGTGCCATCAGTGGGGGTTATACGCAGTATTTT. Protein product: CAISGGYTQYF.

This clonotype was counted between two and nine times. V gene TRBV3-1 combines with J gene TRBJ2-1, with D unresolved. This CDR3 has 16 amino acids. Germline assignment: CDR1 LGHDT and CDR2 YNNKEL (reference sequence). V lost 0 bases and J lost 0, with 9 bases in between. The DNA for the CDR3 is TGTGCCAGCAGCCAAGACGACGGAAACTCCTACAATGAGCAGTTCTTC. Protein sequence: CASSQDDGNSYNEQFF.

This clonotype was counted only a few times. The V and J genes are TRBV10-3 and TRBJ2-2; D gene unclear. Trimming took 5 bases from V and 0 from J, leaving 13 bases between them. The CDR3 has 16 residues. Germline CDR1 reads ENHRY; CDR2 reads SYGVKD. The CDR3 sequence: CAISSQQLANTGELFF. The CDR3 DNA sequence: TGTGCCATCAGTAGCCAACAGCTCGCGAACACCGGGGAGCTGTTTTTT.

This sequence joins TRBV20-1 and TRBJ2-7, with TRBD1 matching over 9 bases. Germline V gives CDR1 DFQATT, CDR2 SNEGSKA (reference sequence). V trimming: 5 bases; J trimming: 1 base; junction bases outside the gene matches: 9. The CDR3 is 15 amino acids. The CDR3 sequence: CSAASTGGGSYEQYV. The CDR3 DNA sequence: TGCAGTGCTGCCTCGACAGGGGGAGGATCCTACGAGCAGTACGTC.

This clonotype has just a few counts. The chain joins TRBV20-1 to TRBJ1-5; 8 bases match TRBD1. CDR1 and CDR2 from the germline V gene are DFQATT and SNEGSKA (reference sequence). Unmatched junction bases numbered 7, after V lost 5 bases and J lost 1 base. This CDR3 is 15 amino acids long. Here the CDR3 DNA reads TGCAGTGCTGGAACCCGGACAGGGAGCAATCAGCCCCAGCATTTT. Amino acid sequence: CSAGTRTGSNQPQHF.

The CDR3 nucleotides are TGTGCCAGCAGCTTAGAATACTCCTATGGCTACACCTTC. Amino acid sequence: CASSLEYSYGYTF. This chain links TRBV7-9 with TRBJ1-2; no clear D. Germline loops: CDR1 SEHNR, CDR2 FQNEAQ (reference sequence). The CDR3 totals 13 residues. Trimming took off 1 base at V and 4 bases at J, with 7 bases between the two ends.

The V call is TRBV6-5, the J call TRBJ1-1; D gene ambiguous. CDR3 length: 15 amino acids. The V gene's germline CDR1 is MNHEY and CDR2 SVGAGI. Trimming left V 5 bases short and J 5 bases short, with 18 bases between. CDR3 amino acids: CASSQEVLLGTEAFF. CDR3 sequence (DNA): TGTGCCAGCAGTCAAGAGGTCCTCCTCGGAACTGAAGCTTTCTTT.

The table lists this clonotype with many counts. The chain recombines TRBV7-9 with TRBJ2-3; D may correspond to TRBD1 or TRBD2 (5 bases each). Trimming left V 5 bases short and J 3 bases short, with 15 bases between. Germline CDR1 reads SEHNR; CDR2 reads FQNEAQ (reference sequence). The CDR3 is 15 residues long. This chain's CDR3 is CASSRDLERTDTQYF. The DNA of the CDR3 is TGTGCCAGCAGCAGGGACCTCGAGCGGACAGATACGCAGTATTTT.